This TCR beta chain was sequenced for a study of response to subunit inactivated influenza vaccine. About this clonotype: What it binds is unknown.

MiXCR was run by TCRdb on the RT-PCR reads, yielding one entry per CDR3 protein. The profile shows hundreds of thousands of distinct CDR3 sequences, approximately 10% of them singletons. General study points: Few additional T cells are recruited per seasonal influenza vaccination, authors suggested.

The length of the CDR3 is 22 residues. CDR1 is SGHRS and CDR2 is YFSETQ in the germline V gene. Trimming cost V 4 bases and J 4 bases; bases outside gene matches: 25. The sequence was collected from a man aged 50 or older who received an inactivated influenza vaccine. The chain employs TRBV5-1 and TRBJ2-2, with 10 positions matching TRBD1. The sequenced sample was PBMCs from blood, obtained on the day of vaccination. CDR3 nucleotide sequence: TGCGCCAGCAGCCCCTCGACACCCTCCGGGACAGGGGCGCTAGCAGTCACCGGGGAGCTGTTTTTT. Translated: CASSPSTPSGTGALAVTGELFF.